This T cell receptor (beta chain) derives from a study of long-term antiretroviral therapy in people with HIV. Study details: Samples from the earliest time points predate the 2015 immediate-ART recommendation by about a decade. The study's findings and limits: Absence of data on ART adherence, viral resistance or therapy changes was noted.

Run at survey level, the immunoSEQ assay was version v3.0. Repertoires were generated with immunoSEQ multiplex PCR, while TCRdb's copy carries only in-frame clones and drops some. The table has about 39,000 clones, around 83% seen once. This clone was detected once. The antigen remains undetermined. This CDR3 comprises 14 residues. V gave up 3 bases and J gave up 3 bases, with 12 bases separating them. Germline values: CDR1 SGHAT, CDR2 FQNNGV. The chain links TRBV11-2 to TRBJ2-7; no reliable D call. The receptor was derived from a woman aged 45-65 years with HIV. Sequencing was performed on unsorted PBMCs, taken 3.1 years after starting antiretroviral therapy. CDR3 nucleotide sequence: TGTGCCAGCAGCTTTAAATCTGGGGACTACGAGCAGTACTTC. This encodes CASSFKSGDYEQYF.